This entry lists 10 T cell receptor beta chains sequenced from one sample in a study of blood T cell repertoires in COVID-19. Clones were sequenced by immunoSEQ multiplex PCR, and TCRdb holds only the in-frame ones, with some missing. The sample holds some 270,000 clones, almost 90% seen once. The material sequenced was peripheral blood. The receptors derive from a woman aged 55-69 years with COVID-19, enrolled during active disease.

The genes are TRBV19 and TRBJ2-1; 13 bases agree with TRBD2. CDR1 and CDR2 from the germline V gene are LNHDA and SQIVND (reference sequence). The CDR3 has 17 residues. Germline trimming cut 4 bases from V and 2 bases from J; bases unmatched to any gene: 5. CDR3 sequence (DNA): TGTGCCAGTAGTACTACTAGCGGGGGGGGGCCCTACAATGAGCAGTTCTTC. Translating it yields CASSTTSGGGPYNEQFF.

J is TRBJ1-1 and V is TRBV5-6; a weak D match, TRBD1 (6 bases). The germline gives CDR1 SGHDT, CDR2 YYEEEE. V lost 1 base to trimming and J lost 4 bases, with 11 bases between them. The CDR3 length is 14 residues. Here the CDR3 DNA reads TGTGCCAGCAGCTTGTGGGGGCGGGTCACTGAAGCTTTCTTT. It codes for CASSLWGRVTEAFF.

The chain combines TRBV6-5 with TRBJ2-3, with 7 nucleotides matching TRBD1. The CDR3 loop spans 15 amino acids. The V gene end was trimmed by 0 bases and the J gene end by 0 bases; junction bases not matched to a gene: 0. Germline assignment: CDR1 MNHEY and CDR2 SVGAGI. The DNA of the CDR3 is TGTGCCAGCAGTTACTCGGGACAGAGCACAGATACGCAGTATTTT. Encoded protein: CASSYSGQSTDTQYF.

This chain joins TRBV3-1 (or the pseudogene TRBV3-2) and TRBJ2-5; D may be TRBD2 (5 bases). CDR3 length equals 15 residues. V gave up 0 bases and J gave up 7 bases, with 15 bases separating them. Germline V gene data show CDR1 as LGHDT and CDR2 as YNNKEL (reference sequence). CDR3 sequence (DNA): TGTGCCAGCAGCCAAGATAGGAGTGTGGGAGTGACCCAGTACTTC. Its protein is CASSQDRSVGVTQYF.

This rearrangement joins TRBV2 to TRBJ1-2; D perhaps matches TRBD1 (5 bases). V gave up 6 bases and J gave up 8 bases, with 22 bases separating them. The V gene's germline CDR1 is SNHLY and CDR2 FYNNEI. The CDR3 covers 15 residues. CDR3 loop: CASRLGRGALDGYTF. The CDR3 nucleotides are TGTGCCAGCAGACTCGGGAGGGGAGCGTTGGACGGCTACACCTTC.

This clone occurred once. The V gene is TRBV30, the J gene TRBJ1-5; possible D gene TRBD1, 5 bases. The V gene's germline CDR1 is GTSNPN and CDR2 SVGIG (reference sequence). This CDR3 is built from 14 residues. Trimming took 0 bases from V and 8 from J, leaving 14 bases between them. The CDR3 loop is CAWSVWGGIKPQHF. In DNA form, the CDR3 reads TGTGCCTGGAGTGTTTGGGGGGGGATAAAGCCCCAGCATTTT.

V and J are TRBV7-9 and TRBJ1-2, with D possibly being TRBD1 (5 bases). The germline gives CDR1 SEHNR, CDR2 FQNEAQ (reference sequence). CDR3 length: 15 residues. Trimming stripped 2 bases from V and 0 bases from J, with 10 bases between. The CDR3: CASSLNGGANYGYTF. Written as DNA, the CDR3 is TGTGCCAGCAGCTTAAACGGGGGTGCTAACTATGGCTACACCTTC.

The chain carries TRBV7-2 and TRBJ1-6, with TRBD1 matching over 10 bases. Germline CDR1 reads SGHTA; CDR2 reads FQGNSA. The CDR3 consists of 15 residues. V dropped 2 bases and J dropped 10; count of bases not matched to a gene: 5. In nucleotides, the CDR3 is TGTGCCAGCAGCTTATTGCGGACAGGGGGATCACCCCTCCACTTT. Translated: CASSLLRTGGSPLHF. Using reference TRBV7-2 and TRBJ1-6 for the parts outside the CDR3, the full variable domain is GAGVSQSPSNKVTEKGKDVELRCDPISGHTALYWYRQSLGQGLEFLIYFQGNSAPDKSGLPSDRFSAERTGGSVSTLTIQRTQQEDSAVYLCASSLLRTGGSPLHFGNGTRLTVT.

The CDR3 DNA reads TGTGCCAGTAGTGGACAGGGGAGGAGTGAAAAACTGTTTTTT. Translating gives CASSGQGRSEKLFF. This sequence joins TRBV19 and TRBJ1-4, with 9 bases identical to TRBD1. V lost 5 bases and J lost 7; bases outside the gene matches: 5. Per the germline V gene, CDR1 is LNHDA and CDR2 is SQIVND (reference sequence). This CDR3 has 14 residues.

The CDR3 region has the DNA TGTGCCAGCAGTTCAGGACAGCCCCAGCATTTT. Its translation: CASSSGQPQHF. The chain joins TRBV6-2 or TRBV6-3 to TRBJ1-5; D is uncertain. CDR1 is MNHEY and CDR2 is SVGEGT in the germline V gene. The CDR3 is 11 residues long. Trimming took off 4 bases at V and 7 bases at J, with 5 bases between the two ends.